The sequence of this TCR beta chain was determined in a study of OX40 agonist ivuxolimab in advanced cancers. Some clones are missing from TCRdb's copy, which holds only in-frame ones; the method was immunoSEQ multiplex PCR. The data contain just over 40,000 clones, 70% to 90% of them singletons. This clone has more than one count but fewer than ten. Trimming left V 5 bases short and J 4 bases short, with 12 bases between. The CDR3 runs to 13 residues. Germline CDR1 MNHNS, CDR2 SASEGT. The sequence came from an adult with an advanced solid tumor such as melanoma, head and neck, liver or kidney cancer. This chain links TRBV6-1 with TRBJ2-7; D is possibly TRBD1 or TRBD2 (5 bases each). The sample consisted of CD4+ or CD8+ T cells sorted from blood, taken in a trial of the OX40 agonist ivuxolimab. The chain's CDR3 is CASSLRGVYEQYF. CDR3 bases: TGTGCCAGCAGTTTACGAGGGGTATACGAGCAGTACTTC.